Listed below are T cell receptor beta chains from one sample, sequenced in a study of T cells after yellow fever vaccination. TCRdb re-called the 5' RACE reads with MiXCR, one entry per CDR3 protein. The top ten hold around 17% of the sample, which has 300,000 to 400,000 distinct CDR3 sequences, roughly 8.6% seen once. The source material was PBMCs, sampled 35 to 50 days after the first yellow fever vaccination. Every receptor here comes from a young man who received the YFV17D yellow fever vaccine. The CDR3 runs from the conserved cysteine through the conserved F or W. The D gene is left open where the match is weak. Some rows have no size entry. The others give once, few or many, or a class for an expanded clone.

j_call d_call v_call clone_size cdr3_aa cdr3_nt
TRBJ2-3 TRBD2 TRBV12-3/TRBV12-4 many CASSLLAGAADTQYF TGTGCCAGCAGTTTGCTAGCGGGGGCTGCAGATACGCAGTATTTT
TRBJ1-2 TRBD1 TRBV27 few CASSLTLGTAYGYTF TGTGCCAGCAGTTTAACCCTCGGGACAGCTTATGGCTACACCTTC
TRBJ2-3 TRBD2 TRBV4-1 NA CASSQGSLAGGPWTDTQYF TGCGCCAGCAGCCAGGGTTCACTAGCGGGGGGGCCATGGACAGATACGCAGTATTTT
TRBJ1-4 NA TRBV7-9 NA CASSLPGLSEKLFF TGTGCCAGCAGCCTACCAGGGTTATCCGAAAAACTGTTTTTT
TRBJ2-2 TRBD2 TRBV6-1 NA CASSRGGAGGELFF TGTGCCAGCAGTCGCGGGGGGGCAGGCGGGGAGCTGTTTTTT
TRBJ2-2 NA TRBV5-1 many CASSFGWSPGAGELFF TGCGCCAGCAGCTTTGGTTGGAGCCCGGGTGCCGGGGAGCTGTTTTTT
TRBJ1-2 NA TRBV11-2 NA CASSLWGNYGYTF TGTGCCAGCAGCTTATGGGGAAACTATGGCTACACCTTC
TRBJ2-6 NA TRBV28 few CASSLWASADSGANVLTF TGTGCCAGCAGTTTATGGGCTAGCGCTGACTCTGGGGCCAACGTCCTGACTTTC
TRBJ2-7 NA TRBV18 few CASSPFDPKSSYEQYF TGTGCCAGCTCACCATTTGACCCTAAGAGCTCCTACGAGCAGTACTTC
TRBJ1-4 TRBD1 TRBV10-3 NA CAISESIGEGGLWATNEKLFF TGTGCCATCAGTGAGTCGATAGGTGAAGGGGGCCTCTGGGCAACTAATGAAAAACTGTTTTTT
TRBJ2-2 TRBD2 TRBV4-2 many CASSLSSGGDMNTGELFF TGTGCCAGCAGCCTATCTAGCGGGGGGGATATGAACACCGGGGAGCTGTTTTTT
TRBJ2-6 NA TRBV12-3/TRBV12-4 few CASSPDFLTGTSGANVLTF TGTGCCAGCAGTCCGGACTTCCTCACGGGAACCTCTGGGGCCAACGTCCTGACTTTC
TRBJ2-7 NA TRBV7-2 NA CASSPDGFSYEQYF TGTGCCAGCAGCCCGGACGGGTTCTCCTACGAGCAGTACTTC
TRBJ2-1 NA TRBV7-9 NA CASSLWGENEQFF TGTGCCAGCAGCTTATGGGGGGAGAATGAGCAGTTCTTC
TRBJ1-1 TRBD1 TRBV29-1 NA CSVETGVKANTEAFF TGCAGCGTTGAGACAGGGGTTAAGGCGAACACTGAAGCTTTCTTT
TRBJ2-1 NA TRBV20-1 NA CSARVPSARSYNEQFF TGCAGTGCTAGAGTGCCTAGCGCCCGCTCCTACAATGAGCAGTTCTTC
TRBJ2-7 NA TRBV9 many CASSVAGRDYEQYF TGTGCCAGCAGCGTAGCCGGTCGAGACTACGAGCAGTACTTC
TRBJ1-1 NA TRBV12-3/TRBV12-4 NA CATGPSLNTEAFF TGTGCCACGGGCCCCTCGCTGAACACTGAAGCTTTCTTT
TRBJ1-2 TRBD1 TRBV7-9 few CASSRGTGGDYGYTF TGTGCCAGCAGCCGCGGGACAGGAGGTGACTATGGCTACACCTTC
TRBJ1-3 NA TRBV5-1 few CASSLDRPNGNTIYF TGCGCCAGCAGCTTGGACAGGCCAAACGGAAACACCATATATTTT
TRBJ2-5 TRBD2 TRBV5-1 many CASSSGLAAPGGETQYF TGCGCCAGCAGCTCCGGACTAGCGGCCCCTGGGGGGGAGACCCAGTACTTC
TRBJ2-2 NA TRBV7-2 few CASSYPGDGELFF TGTGCCAGCAGCTATCCGGGCGACGGGGAGCTGTTTTTT
TRBJ2-1 NA TRBV5-6 NA CASSPGELGASNEQFF TGTGCCAGCAGCCCGGGGGAGCTTGGGGCTTCCAATGAGCAGTTCTTC
TRBJ1-1 TRBD1 TRBV6-1 few CASNSGGMSRLRAFF TGTGCCAGCAACTCAGGGGGGATGTCGAGATTGCGAGCTTTCTTT
TRBJ2-3 TRBD2 TRBV4-1 few CASSQDPPTSGGVQDTQYF TGCGCCAGCAGCCAAGACCCCCCGACTAGCGGGGGGGTACAGGATACGCAGTATTTT
TRBJ1-3 NA TRBV2 NA CASSKQGGGSGNTIYF TGTGCCAGCAGCAAACAGGGAGGGGGTTCTGGAAACACCATATATTTT
TRBJ2-2 NA TRBV20-1 many CSARDPQREIGELFF TGCAGTGCTAGAGATCCGCAAAGGGAGATCGGGGAGCTGTTTTTT
TRBJ1-1 TRBD1 TRBV5-6 few CASSFVSTGTDNTEAFF TGTGCCAGCAGCTTCGTCTCAACCGGGACAGACAACACTGAAGCTTTCTTT
TRBJ2-3 NA TRBV5-4 few CASSLGALQTSTDTQYF TGTGCCAGCAGCTTGGGGGCACTGCAGACTAGCACAGATACGCAGTATTTT
TRBJ2-5 TRBD1 TRBV9 NA CASSVGGQAANQETQYF TGTGCCAGCAGCGTAGGGGGACAGGCGGCAAACCAAGAGACCCAGTACTTC
TRBJ2-7 NA TRBV11-3 NA CASSKLPTYEQYF TGTGCCAGCAGCAAACTACCTACCTACGAGCAGTACTTC
TRBJ2-7 TRBD1 TRBV7-2 few CASSSLRGGTGANEQYF TGTGCCAGCAGCTCACTTCGGGGGGGGACAGGGGCTAACGAGCAGTACTTC
TRBJ2-3 NA TRBV19 many CASGVRGDTQYF TGTGCCAGTGGGGTCCGCGGAGATACGCAGTATTTT
TRBJ1-1 NA TRBV6-1 NA CASTRGQWNTEAFF TGTGCCAGCACCCGAGGACAGTGGAACACTGAAGCTTTCTTT
TRBJ2-5 TRBD2 TRBV7-2 many CASSSVAGTETQYF TGTGCCAGCAGCTCCGTAGCGGGGACAGAGACCCAGTACTTC
TRBJ2-3 NA TRBV20-1 NA CSAQVVDTQYF TGCAGTGCCCAAGTAGTAGATACGCAGTATTTT
TRBJ2-4 NA TRBV7-9 NA CASSYRDIQYF TGTGCCAGCAGCTACAGGGACATTCAGTACTTC
TRBJ2-5 NA TRBV5-1 many CASSTEVMVETQYF TGCGCCAGCAGCACGGAAGTCATGGTAGAGACCCAGTACTTC
TRBJ2-1 NA TRBV24-1 few CATSSGAAGYHNEQFF TGTGCCACCAGTTCCGGGGCGGCGGGGTACCACAATGAGCAGTTCTTC
TRBJ1-4 NA TRBV7-9 NA CASSSPLMTTNEKLFF TGTGCCAGCAGCTCACCGCTCATGACAACTAATGAAAAACTGTTTTTT
TRBJ1-1 NA TRBV6-2/TRBV6-3 NA CASSYSMSGQTNTEAFF TGTGCCAGCAGTTACTCGATGTCAGGACAGACGAACACTGAAGCTTTCTTT
TRBJ2-2 TRBD2 TRBV9 many CASSGTSGGNTGELFF TGTGCCAGCAGCGGAACTAGCGGGGGAAACACCGGGGAGCTGTTTTTT
TRBJ2-7 NA TRBV12-3/TRBV12-4 NA CASSFMGESYEQYF TGTGCCAGCAGTTTCATGGGAGAATCCTACGAGCAGTACTTC
TRBJ2-1 NA TRBV20-1 NA CSAHPTYLYNEQFF TGCAGTGCACACCCCACCTACCTTTACAATGAGCAGTTCTTC